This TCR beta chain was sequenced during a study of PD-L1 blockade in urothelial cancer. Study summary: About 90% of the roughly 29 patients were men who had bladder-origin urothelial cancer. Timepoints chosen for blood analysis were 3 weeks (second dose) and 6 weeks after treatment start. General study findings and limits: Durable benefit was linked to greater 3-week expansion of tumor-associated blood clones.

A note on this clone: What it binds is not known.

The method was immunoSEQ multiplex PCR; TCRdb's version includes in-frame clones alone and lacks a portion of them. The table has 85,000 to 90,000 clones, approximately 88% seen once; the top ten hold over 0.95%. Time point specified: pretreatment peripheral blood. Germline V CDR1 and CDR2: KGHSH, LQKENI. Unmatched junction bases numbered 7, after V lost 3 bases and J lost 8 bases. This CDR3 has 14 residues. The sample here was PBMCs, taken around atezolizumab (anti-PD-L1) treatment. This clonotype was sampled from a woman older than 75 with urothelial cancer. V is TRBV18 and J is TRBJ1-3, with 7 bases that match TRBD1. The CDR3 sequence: CASSPQQGKDTIYF. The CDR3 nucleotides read TGTGCCAGCTCACCGCAACAGGGGAAGGACACCATATATTTT.